Here is one T cell receptor beta chain with its context. This entry belongs to a study of blood T cell repertoires in COVID-19. About the study: Samples of COVID-19 (acute and convalescent) were obtained from the United States, Italy and Spain. PBMCs, B-cell-depleted T cells, or T cells were the source of the cDNA or gDNA that made up the material.

The CDR3 has 12 amino acids. Trimming removed 4 bases at V and 4 bases at J, with 11 bases between. Germline V gene sequence: CDR1 GTSNPN, CDR2 SVGIG (reference sequence). In the authors' workflow: Amplifying reference gene primers gave estimates of nucleated cell counts. TCRdb keeps only in-frame clones here, not all; method: immunoSEQ multiplex PCR. V and J calls and clone size follow that table, whereas D and trimming were derived from the DNA. The sample includes about 360,000 clones, about 86% seen only once; the top ten take around 3%. This TCR derives from a man under 40 with active or convalescent COVID-19. Material: peripheral blood. This chain connects TRBV30 to TRBJ2-7, with D uncertain. CDR3 amino acids: CAWTTGSYEQYF. CDR3 DNA sequence: TGTGCCTGGACGACTGGAAGTTACGAGCAGTACTTC.